The sample holds one count of the clone carrying this T cell receptor beta chain. Original analysis: The authors estimated nucleated cell counts from reference gene primer amplification. Sequencing was performed with immunoSEQ multiplex PCR; in TCRdb, only in-frame clones are kept and a portion is missing. V, J and clone size are taken as reported in that table, and D and trimming were inferred from the DNA itself. The sample records about 480,000 clones, more than 85% being singletons. This sample is drawn from a study of blood T cell repertoires in COVID-19. Across the whole study: Samples came from the United States, Italy and Spain, spanning acute and convalescent COVID-19.

Sequences were obtained from peripheral blood. This receptor was obtained from a woman aged 25-40 years with acute or convalescent COVID-19.

The CDR3 DNA reads TGTGCCAGCAGCTTAGTTGGTCTCACAGGGGTAAGGAATGGCTACACCTTC. Amino acid sequence: CASSLVGLTGVRNGYTF. This chain joins TRBV7-9 and TRBJ1-2, with 7 nucleotides matching TRBD1. The CDR3 runs to 17 residues. The V gene's germline CDR1 is SEHNR and CDR2 FQNEAQ (reference sequence). The V gene end was trimmed by 1 base and the J gene end by 6 bases; junction bases not matched to a gene: 14.